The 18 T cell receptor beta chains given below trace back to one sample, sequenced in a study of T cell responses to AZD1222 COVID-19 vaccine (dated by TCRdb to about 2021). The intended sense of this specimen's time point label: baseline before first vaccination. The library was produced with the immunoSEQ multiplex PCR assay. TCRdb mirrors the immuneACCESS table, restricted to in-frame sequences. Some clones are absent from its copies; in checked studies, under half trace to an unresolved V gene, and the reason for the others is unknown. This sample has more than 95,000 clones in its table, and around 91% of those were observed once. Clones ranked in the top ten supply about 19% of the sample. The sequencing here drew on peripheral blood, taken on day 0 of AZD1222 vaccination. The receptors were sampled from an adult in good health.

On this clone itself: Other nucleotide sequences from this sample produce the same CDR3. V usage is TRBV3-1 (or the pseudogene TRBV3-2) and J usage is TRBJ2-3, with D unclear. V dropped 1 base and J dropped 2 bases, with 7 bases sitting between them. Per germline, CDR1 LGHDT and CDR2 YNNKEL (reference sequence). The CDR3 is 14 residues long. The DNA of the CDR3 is TGTGCCAGCAGCCAAGTAGGATTCACAGATACGCAGTATTTT. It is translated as CASSQVGFTDTQYF.

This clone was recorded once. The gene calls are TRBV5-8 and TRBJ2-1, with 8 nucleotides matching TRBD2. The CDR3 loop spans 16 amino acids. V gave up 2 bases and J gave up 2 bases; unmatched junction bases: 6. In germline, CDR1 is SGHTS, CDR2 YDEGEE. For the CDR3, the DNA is TGTGCCAGCAGCTTCCATGGGCGGGGGGCCTACAATGAGCAGTTCTTC. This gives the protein CASSFHGRGAYNEQFF. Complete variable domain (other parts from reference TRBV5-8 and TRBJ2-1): EAGVTQSPTHLIKTRGQQATLRCSPISGHTSVYWYQQALGLGLQFLLWYDEGEERNRGNFPPRFSGRQFPNYSSELNVNALELEDSALYLCASSFHGRGAYNEQFFGPGTRLTVL.

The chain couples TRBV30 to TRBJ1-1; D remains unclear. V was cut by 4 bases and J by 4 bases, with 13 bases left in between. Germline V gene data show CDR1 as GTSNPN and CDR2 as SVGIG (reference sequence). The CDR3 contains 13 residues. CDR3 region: CAWTRGSRTEAFF. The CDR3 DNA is TGTGCCTGGACAAGAGGGAGTCGCACTGAAGCTTTCTTT. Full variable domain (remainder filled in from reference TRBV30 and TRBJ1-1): SQTIHQWPATLVQPVGSPLSLECTVEGTSNPNLYWYRQAAGRGLQLLFYSVGIGQISSEVPQNLSASRPQDRQFILSSKKLLLSDSGFYLCAWTRGSRTEAFFGQGTRLTVV.

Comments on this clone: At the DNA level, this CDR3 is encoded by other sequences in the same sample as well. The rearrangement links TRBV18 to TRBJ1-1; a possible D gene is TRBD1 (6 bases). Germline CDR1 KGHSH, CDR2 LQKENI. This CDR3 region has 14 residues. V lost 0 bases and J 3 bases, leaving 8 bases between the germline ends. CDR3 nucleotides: TGTGCCAGCTCACCACCAGGGGGGTACACTGAAGCTTTCTTT. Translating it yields CASSPPGGYTEAFF.

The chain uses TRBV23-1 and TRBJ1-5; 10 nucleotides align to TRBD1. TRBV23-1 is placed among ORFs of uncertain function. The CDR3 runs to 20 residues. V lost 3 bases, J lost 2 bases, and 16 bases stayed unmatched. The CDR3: CASSHPARDRGLRGNQPQHF. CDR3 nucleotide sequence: TGCGCCAGCAGTCACCCCGCCCGGGACAGGGGATTGAGAGGCAATCAGCCCCAGCATTTT.

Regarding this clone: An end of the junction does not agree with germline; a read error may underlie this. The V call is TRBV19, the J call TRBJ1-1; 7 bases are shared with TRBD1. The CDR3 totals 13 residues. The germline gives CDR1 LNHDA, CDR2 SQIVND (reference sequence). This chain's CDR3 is CASSRQGSTEAFF. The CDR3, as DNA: TGTGCCAGCAGTAGACAGGGTAGCACTGAAGCTTTCTTT.

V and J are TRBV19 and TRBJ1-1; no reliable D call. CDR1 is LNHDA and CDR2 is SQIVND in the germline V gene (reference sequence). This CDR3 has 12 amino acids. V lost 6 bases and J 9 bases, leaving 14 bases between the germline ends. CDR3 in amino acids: CASSLVGVQAFF. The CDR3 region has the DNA TGTGCCAGTAGCCTCGTGGGAGTTCAAGCTTTCTTT.

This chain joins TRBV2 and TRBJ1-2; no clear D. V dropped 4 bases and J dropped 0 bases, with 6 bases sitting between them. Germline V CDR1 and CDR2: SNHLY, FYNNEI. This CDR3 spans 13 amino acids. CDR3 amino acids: CASSGSANYGYTF. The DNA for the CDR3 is TGTGCCAGCAGTGGTTCAGCTAACTATGGCTACACCTTC.

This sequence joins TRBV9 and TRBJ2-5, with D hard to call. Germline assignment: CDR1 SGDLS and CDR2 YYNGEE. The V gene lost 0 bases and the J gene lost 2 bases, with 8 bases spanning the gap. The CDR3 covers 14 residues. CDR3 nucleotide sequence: TGTGCCAGCAGCGTAGACTGGGCACAAGAGACCCAGTACTTC. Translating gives CASSVDWAQETQYF. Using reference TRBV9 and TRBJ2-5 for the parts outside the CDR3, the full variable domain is DSGVTQTPKHLITATGQRVTLRCSPRSGDLSVYWYQQSLDQGLQFLIQYYNGEERAKGNILERFSAQQFPDLHSELNLSSLELGDSALYFCASSVDWAQETQYFGPGTRLLVL.

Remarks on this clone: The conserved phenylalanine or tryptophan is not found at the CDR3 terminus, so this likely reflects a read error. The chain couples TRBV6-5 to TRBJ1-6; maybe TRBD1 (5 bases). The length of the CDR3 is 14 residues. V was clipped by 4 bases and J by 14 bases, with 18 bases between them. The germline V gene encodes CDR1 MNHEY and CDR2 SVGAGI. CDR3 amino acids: CASSFLGRPEALHL. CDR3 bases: TGTGCCAGCAGTTTCCTGGGACGGCCCGAGGCCCTCCACCTT.

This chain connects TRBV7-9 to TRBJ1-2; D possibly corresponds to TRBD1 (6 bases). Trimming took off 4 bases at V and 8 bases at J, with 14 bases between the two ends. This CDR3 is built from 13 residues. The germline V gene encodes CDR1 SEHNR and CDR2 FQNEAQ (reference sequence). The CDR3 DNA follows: TGTGCCAGCAGCTCCGCAGGGGCGGAGGGCTACACCTTC. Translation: CASSSAGAEGYTF.

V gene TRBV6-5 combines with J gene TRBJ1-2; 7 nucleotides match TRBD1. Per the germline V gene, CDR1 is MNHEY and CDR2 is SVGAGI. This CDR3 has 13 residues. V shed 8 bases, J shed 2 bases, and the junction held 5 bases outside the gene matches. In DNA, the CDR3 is TGTGCCAGCGGTAAACAGGGGAACTATGGCTACACCTTC. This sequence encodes CASGKQGNYGYTF.

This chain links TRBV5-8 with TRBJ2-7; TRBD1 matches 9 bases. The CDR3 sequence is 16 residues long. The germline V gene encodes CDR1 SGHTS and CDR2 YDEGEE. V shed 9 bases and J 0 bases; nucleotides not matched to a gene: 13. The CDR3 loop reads CATYDTGGSRSYEQYF. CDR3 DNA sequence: TGTGCCACCTACGACACAGGGGGCTCGCGCTCCTACGAGCAGTACTTC.

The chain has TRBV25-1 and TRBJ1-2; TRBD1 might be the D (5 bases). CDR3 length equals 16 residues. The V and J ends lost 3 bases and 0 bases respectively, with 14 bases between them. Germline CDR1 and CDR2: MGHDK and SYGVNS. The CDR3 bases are TGTGCCAGCAGTGATGCCGTCGCGACAGCTAACTATGGCTACACCTTC. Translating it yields CASSDAVATANYGYTF.

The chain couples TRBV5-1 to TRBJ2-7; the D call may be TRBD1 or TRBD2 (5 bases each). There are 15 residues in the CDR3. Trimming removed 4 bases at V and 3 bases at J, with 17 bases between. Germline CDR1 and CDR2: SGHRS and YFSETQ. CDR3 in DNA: TGCGCCAGCAGCCCTAGCCCGGGGACGGTCTACGAGCAGTACTTC. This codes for CASSPSPGTVYEQYF.

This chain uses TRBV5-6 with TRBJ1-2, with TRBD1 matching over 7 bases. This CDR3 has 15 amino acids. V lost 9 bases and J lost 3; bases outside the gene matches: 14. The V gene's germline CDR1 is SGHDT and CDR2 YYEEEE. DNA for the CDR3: TGTGCCACCCAAGACAAGGACAGGATTGACTATGGCTACACCTTC. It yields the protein CATQDKDRIDYGYTF.

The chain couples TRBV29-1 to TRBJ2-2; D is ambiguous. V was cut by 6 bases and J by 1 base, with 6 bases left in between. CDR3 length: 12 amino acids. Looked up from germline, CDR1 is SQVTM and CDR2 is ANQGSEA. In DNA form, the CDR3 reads TGCAGCGTGAACAGGAACACCGGGGAGCTGTTTTTT. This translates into CSVNRNTGELFF.

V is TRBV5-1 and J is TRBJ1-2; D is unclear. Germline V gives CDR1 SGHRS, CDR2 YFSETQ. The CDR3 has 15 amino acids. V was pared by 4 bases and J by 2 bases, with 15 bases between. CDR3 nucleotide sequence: TGCGCCAGCAGCCCCCGCATGGACGGGAACTATGGCTACACCTTC. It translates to CASSPRMDGNYGYTF.